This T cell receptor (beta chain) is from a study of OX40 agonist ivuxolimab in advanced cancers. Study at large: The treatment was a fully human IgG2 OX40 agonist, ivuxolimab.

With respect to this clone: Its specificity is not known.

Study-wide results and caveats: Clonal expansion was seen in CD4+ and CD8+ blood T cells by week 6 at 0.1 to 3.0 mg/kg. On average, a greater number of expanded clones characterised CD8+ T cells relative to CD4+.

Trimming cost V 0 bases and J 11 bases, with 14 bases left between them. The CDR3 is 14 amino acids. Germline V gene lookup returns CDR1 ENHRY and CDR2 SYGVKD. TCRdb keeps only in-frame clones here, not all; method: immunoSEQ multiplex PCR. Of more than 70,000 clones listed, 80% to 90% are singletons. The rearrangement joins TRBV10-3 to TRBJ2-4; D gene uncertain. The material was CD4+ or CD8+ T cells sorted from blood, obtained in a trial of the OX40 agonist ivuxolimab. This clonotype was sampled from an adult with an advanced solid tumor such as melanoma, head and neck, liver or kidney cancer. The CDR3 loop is CAISESGRSSLQYF. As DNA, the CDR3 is TGTGCCATCAGTGAGTCCGGACGGAGTTCCCTTCAGTACTTC.